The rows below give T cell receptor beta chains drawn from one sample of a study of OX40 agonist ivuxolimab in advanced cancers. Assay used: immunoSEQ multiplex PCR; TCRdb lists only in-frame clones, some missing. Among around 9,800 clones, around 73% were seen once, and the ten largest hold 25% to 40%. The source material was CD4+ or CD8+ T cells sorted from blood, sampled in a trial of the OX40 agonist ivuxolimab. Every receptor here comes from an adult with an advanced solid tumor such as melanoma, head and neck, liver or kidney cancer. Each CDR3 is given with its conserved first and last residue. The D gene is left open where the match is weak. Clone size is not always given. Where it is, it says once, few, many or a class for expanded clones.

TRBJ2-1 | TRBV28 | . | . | CASSPPRSYNEQFF | TGTGCCAGCAGTCCTCCCCGGTCCTACAATGAGCAGTTCTTC
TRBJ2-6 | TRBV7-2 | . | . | CASTISGANVLTF | TGTGCCAGCACCATTTCTGGGGCCAACGTCCTGACTTTC
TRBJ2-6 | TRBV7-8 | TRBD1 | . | CASRTQGNSGANVLTF | TGTGCCAGCAGAACACAGGGGAACTCTGGGGCCAACGTCCTGACTTTC
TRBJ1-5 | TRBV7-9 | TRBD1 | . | CASSTPDRGGDQPQHF | TGTGCCAGCAGCACACCTGACAGGGGAGGAGATCAGCCCCAGCATTTT
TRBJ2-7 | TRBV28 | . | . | CASSPLGDLPTGEQYF | TGTGCCAGCAGCCCATTGGGCGACCTCCCTACTGGTGAGCAGTACTTC
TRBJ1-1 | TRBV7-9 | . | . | CASSSARTTNNTEAFF | TGTGCCAGCAGCTCCGCTCGGACAACTAACAACACTGAAGCTTTCTTT
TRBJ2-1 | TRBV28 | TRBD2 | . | CASSSRGGLYNEQFF | TGTGCCAGCAGTTCTCGGGGGGGCCTTTACAATGAGCAGTTCTTC
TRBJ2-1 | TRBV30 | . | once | CAWSRGDNEQFF | TGTGCCTGGAGCCGAGGGGACAATGAGCAGTTCTTC
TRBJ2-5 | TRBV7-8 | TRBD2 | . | CASSQGPPLAGGKETQYF | TGTGCCAGCAGCCAAGGACCCCCGCTAGCGGGGGGTAAAGAGACCCAGTACTTC
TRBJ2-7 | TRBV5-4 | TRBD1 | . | CASSQAWTGGYEQYF | TGTGCCAGCAGCCAAGCCTGGACAGGGGGCTACGAGCAGTACTTC
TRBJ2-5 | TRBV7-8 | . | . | CASSSQSGQHGQETQYF | TGTGCCAGCAGCTCTCAATCGGGCCAGCATGGACAAGAGACCCAGTACTTC
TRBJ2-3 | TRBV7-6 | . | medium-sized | CASSSESEGGITDTQYF | TGTGCCAGCAGCTCTGAATCGGAGGGGGGCATCACAGATACGCAGTATTTT
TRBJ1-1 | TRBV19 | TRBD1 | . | CASSIKGAPEAFF | TGTGCCAGTAGTATAAAGGGGGCCCCCGAAGCTTTCTTT
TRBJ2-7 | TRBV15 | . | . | CATGRERYEQYF | TGTGCCACCGGAAGGGAACGGTACGAGCAGTACTTC
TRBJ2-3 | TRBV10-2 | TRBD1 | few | CASSEDRGGTDTQYF | TGCGCCAGCAGTGAGGACAGGGGCGGCACAGATACGCAGTATTTT
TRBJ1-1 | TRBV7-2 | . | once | CASSEPFGITEAFF | TGTGCCAGCAGCGAGCCGTTCGGGATCACTGAAGCTTTCTTT
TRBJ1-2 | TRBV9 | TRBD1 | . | CASSVDRGQGNYGYTF | TGTGCCAGCAGCGTGGACAGGGGGCAAGGTAACTATGGCTACACCTTC
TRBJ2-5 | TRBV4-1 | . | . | CASSPDGQETQYF | TGCGCCAGCAGCCCCGACGGCCAAGAGACCCAGTACTTC
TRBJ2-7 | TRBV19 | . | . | CASSIGLGLLYEQYF | TGTGCCAGTAGCATAGGCCTGGGACTGCTCTACGAGCAGTACTTC
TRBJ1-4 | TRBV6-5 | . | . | CASRAGDDNEKLFF | TGTGCCAGCAGAGCGGGTGATGATAATGAAAAACTGTTTTTT
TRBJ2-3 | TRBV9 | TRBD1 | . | CASSLRVDRALDTQYF | TGTGCCAGCAGCTTACGCGTAGACAGGGCTCTAGATACGCAGTATTTT
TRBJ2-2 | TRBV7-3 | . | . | CASSSRGLANTGELFF | TGTGCCAGCAGCTCCCGGGGTCTCGCGAACACCGGGGAGCTGTTTTTT
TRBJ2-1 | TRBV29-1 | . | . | CSVVSRANEQFF | TGCAGCGTTGTAAGCAGGGCCAATGAGCAGTTCTTC
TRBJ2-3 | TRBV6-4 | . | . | CASSVTITDTQYF | TGTGCCAGCAGCGTCACCATCACAGATACGCAGTATTTT
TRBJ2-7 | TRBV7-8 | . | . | CASSLQGAAYEQYF | TGTGCCAGCAGCTTGCAAGGGGCTGCCTACGAGCAGTACTTC
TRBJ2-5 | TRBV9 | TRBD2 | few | CASSVEASGGRGETQYF | TGTGCCAGCAGCGTAGAGGCTAGCGGGGGGCGAGGAGAGACCCAGTACTTC
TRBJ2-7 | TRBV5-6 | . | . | CASSFGVTYEQYF | TGTGCCAGCAGCTTTGGGGTGACCTACGAGCAGTACTTC
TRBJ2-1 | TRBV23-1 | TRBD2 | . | CATPPAGRGNEQFF | TGCGCCACCCCTCCAGCGGGGCGGGGAAATGAGCAGTTCTTC
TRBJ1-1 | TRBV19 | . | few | CASMIGTNTEAFF | TGTGCCAGTATGATAGGGACGAACACTGAAGCTTTCTTT
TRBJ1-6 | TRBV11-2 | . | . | CASSLDKGVSPLHF | TGTGCCAGCAGCTTGGATAAAGGGGTGTCACCCCTCCACTTT
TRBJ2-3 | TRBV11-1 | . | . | CASSLQWGYTDTQYF | TGTGCCAGCAGCCTTCAATGGGGATACACAGATACGCAGTATTTT
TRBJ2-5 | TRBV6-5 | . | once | CASSYSARGRETQYF | TGTGCCAGCAGTTACTCGGCCAGGGGGAGGGAGACCCAGTACTTC
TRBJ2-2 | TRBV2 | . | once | CASTNPRAGMNTGELFF | TGTGCCAGCACCAACCCCCGGGCGGGCATGAACACCGGGGAGCTGTTTTTT
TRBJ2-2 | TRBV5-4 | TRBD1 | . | CASSSTGDTGELFF | TGTGCCAGCAGCTCTACAGGGGACACCGGGGAGCTGTTTTTT
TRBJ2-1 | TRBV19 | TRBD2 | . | CASSIGLARTSSYNEQFF | TGTGCCAGTAGTATAGGACTAGCGAGGACGAGCTCCTACAATGAGCAGTTCTTC
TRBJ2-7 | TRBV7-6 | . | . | CASSNTNEQYF | TGTGCCAGCAGTAATACGAACGAGCAGTACTTC
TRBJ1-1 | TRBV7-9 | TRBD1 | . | CASSRYGTALNTEAFF | TGTGCCAGCAGCCGCTATGGGACAGCTTTGAACACTGAAGCTTTCTTT